This TCR beta chain was found in a study of blood T cell repertoires in COVID-19. Turning to the study itself: Both acute and convalescent COVID-19 samples were obtained from the United States, Italy and Spain. Nucleic acid was either cDNA or gDNA, and it came from T cells, B-cell-depleted T cells, or PBMCs.

Original handling: Quantification of nucleated cells was approximated via reference gene primer amplification. TCRdb keeps only in-frame clones here, not all; method: immunoSEQ multiplex PCR. That table gives V, J and clone size, and the DNA gave D and trimming. The sample holds some 270,000 clones, more than 75% seen once. In germline, CDR1 is SEHNR, CDR2 FQNEAQ (reference sequence). This CDR3 region has 15 residues. V was cut by 4 bases and J by 6 bases, with 13 bases left in between. The genes are TRBV7-9 and TRBJ2-6; a weak D match, TRBD1 (6 bases). The TCR sequence derives from a middle-aged man with active or convalescent COVID-19. Sequencing was performed on peripheral blood. CDR3 bases: TGTGCCAGCAGCTCTATCATGGGACAGGCCAACGTCCTGACTTTC. The encoded protein is CASSSIMGQANVLTF. The whole variable domain, filled in from reference TRBV7-9 and TRBJ2-6, reads DTGVSQNPRHKITKRGQNVTFRCDPISEHNRLYWYRQTLGQGPEFLTYFQNEAQLEKSRLLSDRFSAERPKGSFSTLEIQRTEQGDSAMYLCASSSIMGQANVLTFGAGSRLTVL.